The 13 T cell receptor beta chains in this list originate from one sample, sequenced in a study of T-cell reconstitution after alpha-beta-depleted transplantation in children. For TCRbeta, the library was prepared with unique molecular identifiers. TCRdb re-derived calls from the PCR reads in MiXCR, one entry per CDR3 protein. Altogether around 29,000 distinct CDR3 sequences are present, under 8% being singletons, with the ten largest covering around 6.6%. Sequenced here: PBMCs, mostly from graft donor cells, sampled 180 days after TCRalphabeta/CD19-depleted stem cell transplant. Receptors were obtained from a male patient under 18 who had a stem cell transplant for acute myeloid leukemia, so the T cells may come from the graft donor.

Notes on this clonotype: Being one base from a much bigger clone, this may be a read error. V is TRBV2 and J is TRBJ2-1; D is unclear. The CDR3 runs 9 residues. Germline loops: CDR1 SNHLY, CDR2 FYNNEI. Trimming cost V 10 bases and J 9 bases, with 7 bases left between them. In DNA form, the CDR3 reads TGTGCCACTTCGGGTGAGCAGTTCTTC. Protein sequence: CATSGEQFF.

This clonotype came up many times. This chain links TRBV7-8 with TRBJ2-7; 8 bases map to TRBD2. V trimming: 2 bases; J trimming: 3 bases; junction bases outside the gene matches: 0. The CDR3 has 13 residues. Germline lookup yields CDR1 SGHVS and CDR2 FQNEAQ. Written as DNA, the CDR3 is TGTGCCAGCAGCTTACTAGCGGGCTACGAGCAGTACTTC. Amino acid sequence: CASSLLAGYEQYF.

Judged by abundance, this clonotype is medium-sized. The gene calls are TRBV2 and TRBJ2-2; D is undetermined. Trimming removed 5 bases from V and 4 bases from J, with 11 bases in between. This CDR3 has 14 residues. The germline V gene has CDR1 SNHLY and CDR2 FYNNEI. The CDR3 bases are TGTGCCAGCAGTTCACCGACGGGCACCGGGGAGCTGTTTTTT. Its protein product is CASSSPTGTGELFF. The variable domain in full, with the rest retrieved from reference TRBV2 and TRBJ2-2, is EPEVTQTPSHQVTQMGQEVILRCVPISNHLYFYWYRQILGQKVEFLVSFYNNEISEKSEIFDDQFSVERPDGSNFTLKIRSTKLEDSAMYFCASSSPTGTGELFFGEGSRLTVL.

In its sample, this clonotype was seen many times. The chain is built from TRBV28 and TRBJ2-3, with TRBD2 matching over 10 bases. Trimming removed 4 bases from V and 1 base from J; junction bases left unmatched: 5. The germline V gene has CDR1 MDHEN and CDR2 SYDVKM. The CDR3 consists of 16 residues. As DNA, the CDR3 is TGTGCCAGCAGTTACTCTAGCGGGGGAGGCACAGATACGCAGTATTTT. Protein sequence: CASSYSSGGGTDTQYF.

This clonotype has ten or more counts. CDR3 sequence reads: CASSVGTGSTGELFF. Written as DNA, the CDR3 is TGTGCCAGCAGTGTTGGGACAGGCAGCACCGGGGAGCTGTTTTTT. V is TRBV6-4 and J is TRBJ2-2; 8 bases match TRBD1. Germline V lookup: CDR1 MRHNA, CDR2 SNTAGT. CDR3 length equals 15 residues. The ends lost 4 bases at V and 4 bases at J; junction bases unmatched: 5.

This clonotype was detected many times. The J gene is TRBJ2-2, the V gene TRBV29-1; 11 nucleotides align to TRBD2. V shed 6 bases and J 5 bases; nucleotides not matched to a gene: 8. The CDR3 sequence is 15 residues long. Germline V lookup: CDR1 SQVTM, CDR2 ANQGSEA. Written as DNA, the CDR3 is TGCAGCGTGATACCGGGACTAGCGGAGACCGGGGAGCTGTTTTTT. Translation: CSVIPGLAETGELFF.

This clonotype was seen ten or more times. CDR3: CASSLGQGITYEQYF. The CDR3 region has the DNA TGTGCCAGCAGCCTTGGACAGGGAATTACCTACGAGCAGTACTTC. V usage is TRBV3-1 and J usage is TRBJ2-7, with 8 bases identical to TRBD1. The germline V gene has CDR1 LGHDT and CDR2 YNNKEL (reference sequence). CDR3 length: 15 amino acids. The J segment lost 2 bases and the V segment lost 4 bases, leaving 7 bases of the junction unmatched.

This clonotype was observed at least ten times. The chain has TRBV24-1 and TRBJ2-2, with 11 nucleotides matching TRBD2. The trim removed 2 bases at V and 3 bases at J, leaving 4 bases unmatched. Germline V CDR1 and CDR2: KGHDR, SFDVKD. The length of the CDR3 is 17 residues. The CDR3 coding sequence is TGTGCCACCAGTGATTCTCTAGCGGGGGGATACACCGGGGAGCTGTTTTTT. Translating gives CATSDSLAGGYTGELFF.

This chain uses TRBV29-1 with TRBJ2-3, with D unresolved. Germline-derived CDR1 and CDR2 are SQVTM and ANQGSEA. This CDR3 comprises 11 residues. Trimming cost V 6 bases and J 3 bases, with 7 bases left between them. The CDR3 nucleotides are TGCAGCGTGGGGTTGACAGATACGCAGTATTTT. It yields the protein CSVGLTDTQYF.

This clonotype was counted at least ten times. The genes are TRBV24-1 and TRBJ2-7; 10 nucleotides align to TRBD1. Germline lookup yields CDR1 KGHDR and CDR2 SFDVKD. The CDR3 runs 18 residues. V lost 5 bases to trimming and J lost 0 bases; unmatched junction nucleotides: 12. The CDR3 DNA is TGTGCCACCAGTGTGACCCTGGGGACAGGGGCACCCTCCTACGAGCAGTACTTC. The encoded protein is CATSVTLGTGAPSYEQYF.

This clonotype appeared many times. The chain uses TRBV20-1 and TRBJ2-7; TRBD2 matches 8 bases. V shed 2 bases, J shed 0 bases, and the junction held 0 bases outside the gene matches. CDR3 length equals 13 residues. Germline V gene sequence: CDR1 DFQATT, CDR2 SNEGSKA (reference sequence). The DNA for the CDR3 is TGCAGTGCTAGACTAGCGGGCTCCTACGAGCAGTACGTC. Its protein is CSARLAGSYEQYV.

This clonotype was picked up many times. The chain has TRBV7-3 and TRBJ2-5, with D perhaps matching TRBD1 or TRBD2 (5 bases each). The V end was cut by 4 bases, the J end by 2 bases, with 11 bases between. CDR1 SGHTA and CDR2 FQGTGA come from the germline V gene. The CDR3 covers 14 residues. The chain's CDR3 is CASSSRQRQETQYF. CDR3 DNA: TGTGCCAGCAGCTCCCGACAGCGGCAAGAGACCCAGTACTTC.

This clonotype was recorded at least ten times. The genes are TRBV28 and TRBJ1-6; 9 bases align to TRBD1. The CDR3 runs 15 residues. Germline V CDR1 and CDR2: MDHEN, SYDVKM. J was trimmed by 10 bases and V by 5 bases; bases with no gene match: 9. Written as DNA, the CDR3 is TGTGCCAGCAGTCGTCCGGGACAGGGATGGTCACCCCTCCACTTT. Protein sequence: CASSRPGQGWSPLHF.